What follows are 26 T cell receptor beta chains derived from one specimen sequenced in a study of T cells in Graves' hyperthyroidism and ophthalmopathy. The investigators amplified TCR beta CDR3 regions from RNA transcripts. TCR CDR3 underwent first-round RT-PCR with the HTBI primer set. TCRdb independently ran MiXCR on the multiplex PCR reads; one entry per CDR3 protein. The sample lists about 380,000 distinct CDR3 sequences, roughly 15% occurring once. The sequencing input was blood. The receptors derive from a woman in her 30s with Graves' ophthalmopathy.

This clonotype was seen many times. The gene calls are TRBV12-3 or TRBV12-4 and TRBJ1-6, with D possibly TRBD1 on 5 matching bases. The length of the CDR3 is 14 residues. Trimming took off 3 bases at V and 5 bases at J, with 8 bases between the two ends. The CDR3 DNA follows: TGTGCCAGCAGTTTGGGGACTAATAATTCACCCCTCCACTTT. Protein product: CASSLGTNNSPLHF.

To note about this clonotype: This may be a read error, as it is one base from a much larger clone. The rearrangement links TRBV3-1 to TRBJ2-7; perhaps TRBD1 as D (6 bases). Germline values: CDR1 LGHDT, CDR2 YNNKEL (reference sequence). This CDR3 has 12 amino acids. In DNA form, the CDR3 reads TGTTCCAGCAGCCAAGGGGGACACGAGCAGTACTTC. Protein: CSSSQGGHEQYF.

This clonotype was detected many times. This sequence joins TRBV5-1 and TRBJ1-1; 9 bases fit TRBD1. CDR1 and CDR2 from the germline V gene are SGHRS and YFSETQ. Trimming at V came to 3 bases and at J to 8 bases, leaving 5 bases not matched to a gene. CDR3 size: 13 residues. The CDR3 DNA is TGCGCCAGCAGCTATGGGACAGGGAGGGAAGCTTTCTTT. Amino acid sequence: CASSYGTGREAFF.

This clonotype was observed at least ten times. The CDR3 nucleotides read TGTGCCAGCAGCCGGTCACAGGGGATCGCTGAAGCTTTCTTT. The encoded protein is CASSRSQGIAEAFF. This chain joins TRBV3-1 and TRBJ1-1; 7 nucleotides agree with TRBD1. V gave up 4 bases and J gave up 6 bases; unmatched junction bases: 8. The V gene's germline CDR1 is LGHDT and CDR2 YNNKEL (reference sequence). This CDR3 spans 14 amino acids.

This clonotype appeared many times. V and J are TRBV30 and TRBJ2-1, with 10 nucleotides matching TRBD2. This CDR3 is 14 amino acids long. The germline gives CDR1 GTSNPN, CDR2 SVGIG (reference sequence). J lost 5 bases, V lost 5 bases, and 6 bases had no gene match. Here the CDR3 reads CAWVLAGKNNEQFF. The CDR3 DNA follows: TGTGCCTGGGTACTAGCGGGGAAAAACAATGAGCAGTTCTTC.

This clonotype was seen a few times. The chain has TRBV19 and TRBJ1-5, with D possibly TRBD1 on 5 matching bases. The CDR3 contains 16 residues. The V gene's germline CDR1 is LNHDA and CDR2 SQIVND (reference sequence). Trimming cost V 6 bases and J 0 bases, with 15 bases left between them. This CDR3 reads CASSGTGFYSNQPQHF. The CDR3 nucleotides read TGTGCCAGTAGCGGTACAGGATTCTATAGCAATCAGCCCCAGCATTTT.

J is TRBJ2-5 and V is TRBV5-1; 7 bases are a match to TRBD2. V shed 4 bases, J shed 2 bases, and the junction held 11 bases outside the gene matches. CDR1 is SGHRS, CDR2 YFSETQ, per germline. There are 16 residues in the CDR3. The CDR3 DNA is TGCGCCAGCAGCGTGCGGCCTAGCGGTCCACAAGAGACCCAGTACTTC. Translation: CASSVRPSGPQETQYF. Together with reference TRBV5-1 and TRBJ2-5, the CDR3 gives the full variable domain: KAGVTQTPRYLIKTRGQQVTLSCSPISGHRSVSWYQQTPGQGLQFLFEYFSETQRNKGNFPGRFSGRQFSNSRSEMNVSTLELGDSALYLCASSVRPSGPQETQYFGPGTRLLVL.

This clonotype has ten or more counts. The rearrangement joins TRBV5-1 to TRBJ2-7, with 10 bases identical to TRBD1. The V and J ends lost 0 bases and 2 bases, in that order; junction bases with no gene match: 2. Germline V lookup: CDR1 SGHRS, CDR2 YFSETQ. The length of the CDR3 is 15 residues. The CDR3 region is CASSLVGTGAYEQYF. The CDR3 nucleotides are TGCGCCAGCAGCTTGGTAGGGACAGGGGCCTACGAGCAGTACTTC.

This clonotype was seen at least ten times. The chain links TRBV10-1 to TRBJ2-3, with a possible D match to TRBD1 (5 bases). CDR1 is WNHNN, CDR2 SYGVQD, per germline (reference sequence). V was shortened by 5 bases and J by 2 bases, with 14 bases between the two germline ends. CDR3 length: 15 amino acids. CDR3 sequence reads: CASSQDTSATDTQYF. As DNA, the CDR3 is TGCGCCAGCAGTCAGGACACCTCCGCCACAGATACGCAGTATTTT.

As regards this clonotype: A single base separates this from a much larger clone, so it may be a read error. CDR3 DNA: TGCAGCGTTGTCTCCATGGTAGCTGAAGCTTTCTTT. Translation: CSVVSMVAEAFF. This chain links TRBV29-1 with TRBJ1-1; the D is unclear. V was trimmed by 4 bases and J by 6 bases, leaving 12 bases between them. Germline loops: CDR1 SQVTM, CDR2 ANQGSEA. This CDR3 region has 12 residues.

This clonotype was found a few times. The gene calls are TRBV28 and TRBJ1-2, with D possibly TRBD1 on 5 matching bases. The CDR3 sequence is 15 residues long. Germline CDR1 and CDR2: MDHEN and SYDVKM. The V gene lost 2 bases and the J gene lost 8 bases, with 18 bases spanning the gap. The CDR3 here is CASSLVRGRPGGYTF. As DNA, the CDR3 is TGTGCCAGCAGTTTAGTCCGGGGGAGACCTGGGGGCTACACCTTC.

This clonotype has a count of ten or more. DNA for the CDR3: TGCAGTGCTAGACTCTTAGCGAGCACAGATACGCAGTATTTT. Translated, it gives CSARLLASTDTQYF. This sequence joins TRBV20-1 and TRBJ2-3, with D maybe TRBD2 (5 bases). There are 14 residues in the CDR3. Germline loops: CDR1 DFQATT, CDR2 SNEGSKA (reference sequence). The V end was cut by 2 bases, the J end by 0 bases, with 9 bases between.

This clonotype was counted a few times. The chain's CDR3 is CSVVVGGRDSPLHF. The DNA of the CDR3 is TGCAGCGTTGTAGTTGGGGGTCGGGACTCACCCCTCCACTTT. V is TRBV29-1 and J is TRBJ1-6; a possible D gene is TRBD1 (5 bases). V lost 4 bases to trimming and J lost 10 bases, with 17 bases between them. The CDR3 extends over 14 amino acids. In germline, CDR1 is SQVTM, CDR2 ANQGSEA.

For the CDR3, the DNA is TGTGCCAGTAGGGCAATGGGGTGGGGTACCGGGGAGCTGTTTTTT. Protein product: CASRAMGWGTGELFF. The V gene is TRBV19, the J gene TRBJ2-2; the D is unclear. V lost 6 bases and J 5 bases, leaving 16 bases between the germline ends. This CDR3 has 15 residues. Looked up from germline, CDR1 is LNHDA and CDR2 is SQIVND (reference sequence).

In this sample, this clonotype turned up many times. This sequence joins TRBV7-8 and TRBJ2-5; no clear D. The CDR3 contains 16 residues. The germline CDR1 and CDR2 sequences are SGHVS and FQNEAQ. V was cut by 3 bases and J by 5 bases, with 19 bases left in between. The CDR3 nucleotides read TGTGCCAGCAGCTTCCCCCGAAGGGCGGCGAGGGAGACCCAGTACTTC. Translated: CASSFPRRAARETQYF.

This clonotype was detected ten times or more. This chain uses TRBV20-1 with TRBJ1-1, with TRBD1 as a possible D gene (5 bases). Germline values: CDR1 DFQATT, CDR2 SNEGSKA (reference sequence). The CDR3 is 14 residues long. Trimming shortened V by 4 bases and J by 6 bases, and 18 bases separated the two germline ends. The CDR3 DNA reads TGCAGTGCTACCAGGGCCCGGGTTGTTCCTGAAGCTTTCTTT. This translates into CSATRARVVPEAFF.

This clonotype has a count of ten or more. V is TRBV30 and J is TRBJ2-5, with TRBD2 matching over 9 bases. CDR3 length: 16 residues. Germline trimming cut 3 bases from V and 4 bases from J; bases unmatched to any gene: 12. Germline values: CDR1 GTSNPN, CDR2 SVGIG (reference sequence). CDR3 amino acids: CAWRRERGAQRETQYF. Written as DNA, the CDR3 is TGTGCCTGGAGAAGGGAGCGGGGGGCGCAACGAGAGACCCAGTACTTC.

This clonotype has ten or more counts. The chain's CDR3 is CASSEERWQPQHF. CDR3 DNA: TGTGCCAGCAGTGAGGAGAGGTGGCAGCCCCAGCATTTT. The V gene is TRBV27, the J gene TRBJ1-5, with D unresolved. The CDR3 is 13 amino acids. Germline V gene data show CDR1 as MNHEY and CDR2 as SMNVEV (reference sequence). V was pared by 5 bases and J by 7 bases, with 12 bases between.

This clonotype is a singleton in its sample. The V and J genes are TRBV24-1 and TRBJ2-1; 10 positions match TRBD2. The germline CDR1 and CDR2 sequences are KGHDR and SFDVKD. Trimming took 7 bases from V and 4 from J; bases not matched to a gene: 6. The CDR3 length is 15 residues. As DNA, the CDR3 is TGTGCCACCAGCCCTAGCGGGGGAGCTTACAATGAGCAGTTCTTC. Translated: CATSPSGGAYNEQFF.

Ten or more counts support this clonotype. This chain connects TRBV11-2 to TRBJ2-3, with D uncertain. The CDR3 length is 15 residues. The germline V gene encodes CDR1 SGHAT and CDR2 FQNNGV. Trimming removed 1 base from V and 3 bases from J, with 11 bases in between. The CDR3 region is CASSLAPLGTDTQYF. CDR3 sequence (DNA): TGTGCCAGCAGCTTAGCCCCATTGGGGACAGATACGCAGTATTTT.

This clonotype occurred many times. The rearrangement uses TRBV20-1 and TRBJ2-1; 9 bases match TRBD1. The CDR3 length is 14 residues. Per germline, CDR1 DFQATT and CDR2 SNEGSKA (reference sequence). Trimming removed 6 bases from V and 10 bases from J; junction bases left unmatched: 13. CDR3 residues: CSAPRTGALGEQFF. The CDR3 region has the DNA TGCAGTGCACCACGGACAGGGGCCCTTGGGGAGCAGTTCTTC.

In its sample, this clonotype was seen many times. The chain couples TRBV11-3 to TRBJ2-3; D not certain. Germline V gives CDR1 SGHNT, CDR2 YENEEA. This CDR3 is 14 amino acids long. Trimming left V 2 bases short and J 0 bases short, with 6 bases between. CDR3 loop: CASSLWQSTDTQYF. CDR3 bases: TGTGCCAGCAGCTTATGGCAAAGCACAGATACGCAGTATTTT.

This clonotype was seen repeatedly, ten times or more. The chain carries TRBV9 and TRBJ2-1; 8 nucleotides match TRBD2. Germline assignment: CDR1 SGDLS and CDR2 YYNGEE. The ends lost 0 bases at V and 8 bases at J; junction bases unmatched: 7. The CDR3 totals 15 residues. The CDR3 sequence is CASSVGWRGAYEQFF. In nucleotides, the CDR3 is TGTGCCAGCAGCGTAGGTTGGCGGGGGGCCTATGAGCAGTTCTTC. Filled out from reference TRBV9 and TRBJ2-1, the complete variable domain reads DSGVTQTPKHLITATGQRVTLRCSPRSGDLSVYWYQQSLDQGLQFLIQYYNGEERAKGNILERFSAQQFPDLHSELNLSSLELGDSALYFCASSVGWRGAYEQFFGPGTRLTVL.

This chain connects TRBV27 to TRBJ1-6; D call uncertain. V was trimmed by 2 bases and J by 8 bases, leaving 7 bases between them. Germline CDR1 MNHEY, CDR2 SMNVEV (reference sequence). The CDR3 loop spans 13 amino acids. The CDR3 DNA reads TGTGCCAGCAGTTTAAACAGATATTCACCCCTCCACTTT. Translating gives CASSLNRYSPLHF.

This clonotype was counted ten times or more. The V call is TRBV11-1, the J call TRBJ1-1; D unclear. The germline V gene encodes CDR1 SGHAT and CDR2 FQDESV (reference sequence). The CDR3 consists of 13 residues. Between the trimmed V and J ends, which lost 5 bases and 0 bases, there was a span of 7 bases. The CDR3 DNA reads as TGTGCCAGCAGCCCCTCGATGAACACTGAAGCTTTCTTT. Its translation: CASSPSMNTEAFF.

This clonotype was observed a handful of times. This rearrangement joins TRBV4-1 to TRBJ2-7; D remains unclear. V dropped 0 bases and J dropped 1 base, with 10 bases sitting between them. The CDR3 has 15 residues. Germline values: CDR1 MGHRA, CDR2 YSYEKL. The CDR3 coding sequence is TGCGCCAGCAGCCAAGATCCAGGTAGATCCTACGAGCAGTACTTC. Encoded protein: CASSQDPGRSYEQYF.